The sequence of this TCR beta chain was determined in a study of cytomegalovirus exposure and HLA in healthy donors. A remark on this clone: Its antigen is unidentified.

PCR involved 60 Vbeta and 13 Jbeta primers. Method: immunoSEQ multiplex PCR; TCRdb's copy keeps in-frame clones and lacks some. The sample has roughly 110,000 clones; around 78% are singletons. General study results and limits: A later analysis found common viral pathogens apparently linked to several of the most significant clusters. Per a later analysis, HLA-associated TCR beta chains showed more clonal expansion than other, equally common TCR beta chains. Excluded: some indistinguishable V segments such as TRBV6-2 and TRBV6-3.

CDR3 length: 17 residues. The J segment lost 0 bases and the V segment lost 3 bases, leaving 7 bases of the junction unmatched. The germline V gene has CDR1 MNHEY and CDR2 SMNVEV (reference sequence). The V and J genes are TRBV27 and TRBJ2-2; 7 nucleotides agree with TRBD1. The sequenced sample was PBMCs. The clonotype originates from a young man in good health and CMV-seronegative. The CDR3 is CASSLGQRGTNTGELFF. The CDR3 DNA sequence: TGTGCCAGCAGTTTGGGACAGAGAGGGACGAACACCGGGGAGCTGTTTTTT.